Following are 13 T cell receptor beta chains from one sample sequenced in a study of blood T cell repertoires in COVID-19. Some clones are missing from TCRdb's copy, which holds only in-frame ones; the method was immunoSEQ multiplex PCR. Of 390,000 or so clones listed, nearly 90% are singletons. The sequenced sample was peripheral blood. Receptors originate from a man younger than 35 with active or convalescent COVID-19.

CDR3 in amino acids: CASSLSFGLAGGPDTQYF. The CDR3 DNA sequence: TGTGCCAGCAGTTTATCGTTTGGACTAGCGGGAGGGCCAGATACGCAGTATTTT. The chain has TRBV27 and TRBJ2-3; the match to TRBD2 covers 15 bases. Germline values: CDR1 MNHEY, CDR2 SMNVEV (reference sequence). The CDR3 covers 18 residues. V shed 0 bases, J shed 4 bases, and the junction held 5 bases outside the gene matches.

The rearrangement links TRBV9 to TRBJ2-2, with 9 bases that match TRBD2. This CDR3 spans 17 amino acids. Per germline, CDR1 SGDLS and CDR2 YYNGEE. V lost 2 bases, J lost 2 bases, and 7 bases stayed unmatched. The CDR3 reads CASSVKRLAVNTGELFF. The CDR3 DNA sequence: TGTGCCAGCAGCGTTAAACGACTAGCGGTAAACACCGGGGAGCTGTTTTTT.

This clone was picked up a small number of times. J is TRBJ2-1 and V is TRBV27; D gene ambiguous. The CDR3 is 12 residues long. The germline V gene has CDR1 MNHEY and CDR2 SMNVEV (reference sequence). The V and J ends lost 0 bases and 12 bases respectively, with 9 bases between them. The CDR3 DNA is TGTGCCAGCAGTTTATCTCTAGAGTCGCAGTTCTTC. It is translated as CASSLSLESQFF.

The chain carries TRBV9 and TRBJ2-1, with 8 bases matching TRBD2. V shed 4 bases and J 12 bases; nucleotides not matched to a gene: 3. CDR3 length equals 11 residues. Germline V gene sequence: CDR1 SGDLS, CDR2 YYNGEE. This CDR3 reads CASSRRGGQFF. The CDR3 DNA sequence: TGTGCCAGCAGCCGCCGGGGGGGGCAGTTCTTC.

The gene calls are TRBV28 and TRBJ1-2; TRBD1 aligns across 11 bases. This CDR3 is 14 amino acids long. Per germline, CDR1 MDHEN and CDR2 SYDVKM. The ends lost 6 bases at V and 8 bases at J; junction bases unmatched: 8. CDR3 DNA: TGTGCCAGCAGAGAAGGACAGGGGGCGAGCGGCTACACCTTC. Translation: CASREGQGASGYTF.

V gene TRBV6-5 combines with J gene TRBJ1-3; D is ambiguous. The germline V and J ends were trimmed by 2 bases and 0 bases, with 5 bases remaining between them. From germline, CDR1 is MNHEY and CDR2 SVGAGI. The CDR3 is 14 residues long. The CDR3 spells CASSYDSSGNTIYF. CDR3 sequence (DNA): TGTGCCAGCAGTTACGATAGCTCTGGAAACACCATATATTTT.

V and J are TRBV4-3 and TRBJ1-1; TRBD1 matches 8 bases. The length of the CDR3 is 14 residues. V lost 4 bases, J lost 7 bases, and 8 bases stayed unmatched. Germline-derived CDR1 and CDR2 are LGHNA and YSLEER. The CDR3 sequence is CASSPGQGWGEAFF. Written as DNA, the CDR3 is TGCGCCAGCAGCCCCGGACAGGGTTGGGGTGAAGCTTTCTTT.

The J gene is TRBJ2-1, the V gene TRBV7-9; TRBD1 might be the D (5 bases). The CDR3 runs 13 residues. Trimming cost V 8 bases and J 1 base, with 9 bases left between them. Germline V CDR1 and CDR2: SEHNR, FQNEAQ (reference sequence). CDR3: CASATGSYNEQFF. CDR3 nucleotide sequence: TGTGCCAGCGCCACAGGTTCCTACAATGAGCAGTTCTTC.

The gene calls are TRBV3-1 (or the pseudogene TRBV3-2) and TRBJ2-7; no reliable D call. Germline lookup yields CDR1 LGHDT and CDR2 YNNKEL (reference sequence). The CDR3 runs to 14 residues. The germline V and J ends were trimmed by 3 bases and 1 base, with 10 bases remaining between them. For the CDR3, the DNA is TGTGCCAGCAGCCAGGTGAGCCGGTCCTACGAGCAGTACTTC. Protein product: CASSQVSRSYEQYF.

V gene TRBV10-2 combines with J gene TRBJ2-3; weak D call: TRBD2 (5 bases). V dropped 1 base and J dropped 2 bases, with 13 bases sitting between them. The length of the CDR3 is 16 residues. Germline V lookup: CDR1 WSHSY, CDR2 SAAADI. Here the CDR3 reads CASSELEMGVTDTQYF. CDR3 coding DNA: TGCGCCAGCAGTGAGTTGGAGATGGGAGTCACAGATACGCAGTATTTT.

The V and J genes are TRBV2 and TRBJ1-5; D is uncertain. The ends were cut back, 5 bases at V and 3 bases at J, with 11 bases in the middle. This CDR3 is 14 amino acids long. Germline-derived CDR1 and CDR2 are SNHLY and FYNNEI. CDR3 in DNA: TGTGCCAGCAGTAAGACGCAGGCCAATCAGCCCCAGCATTTT. Its translation: CASSKTQANQPQHF.

The chain joins TRBV27 to TRBJ1-2, with D unresolved. Germline CDR1 is MNHEY and CDR2 is SMNVEV (reference sequence). The length of the CDR3 is 15 residues. The V and J ends lost 0 bases and 3 bases respectively, with 11 bases between them. The CDR3 is CASSLSLGSDYGYTF. CDR3 bases: TGTGCCAGCAGTTTATCGCTCGGGAGTGACTATGGCTACACCTTC.

The chain has TRBV7-3 and TRBJ2-3; perhaps TRBD2 as D (5 bases). From germline, CDR1 is SGHTA and CDR2 FQGTGA. The CDR3 contains 18 residues. The ends were cut back, 5 bases at V and 0 bases at J, with 21 bases in the middle. The CDR3 DNA reads as TGTGCCAGCAGCCCTATTGGGTTAGCGCAAATTAGCACAGATACGCAGTATTTT. Translation: CASSPIGLAQISTDTQYF.